A single TCR beta chain is shown here with its context. Measured with immunoSEQ multiplex PCR; TCRdb has only the in-frame clones, and not every one. The sample contains about 92,000 clones, about 78% of which appear only once. This sample was included in a study of blood T cell repertoires in COVID-19. Study in general: The United States, Italy and Spain were the sources of the acute and convalescent COVID-19 samples.

The germline V gene encodes CDR1 MNHEY and CDR2 SVGEGT. There are 11 residues in the CDR3. The V and J ends lost 5 bases and 10 bases, in that order; junction bases with no gene match: 2. The specimen was peripheral blood. The rearrangement links TRBV6-2 or TRBV6-3 to TRBJ1-2; 9 positions match TRBD1. The source is a man aged 45-60 years who had recovered from COVID-19. The CDR3 protein is CASSRQGDYTF. CDR3 bases: TGTGCCAGCAGTCGACAGGGGGACTACACCTTC.